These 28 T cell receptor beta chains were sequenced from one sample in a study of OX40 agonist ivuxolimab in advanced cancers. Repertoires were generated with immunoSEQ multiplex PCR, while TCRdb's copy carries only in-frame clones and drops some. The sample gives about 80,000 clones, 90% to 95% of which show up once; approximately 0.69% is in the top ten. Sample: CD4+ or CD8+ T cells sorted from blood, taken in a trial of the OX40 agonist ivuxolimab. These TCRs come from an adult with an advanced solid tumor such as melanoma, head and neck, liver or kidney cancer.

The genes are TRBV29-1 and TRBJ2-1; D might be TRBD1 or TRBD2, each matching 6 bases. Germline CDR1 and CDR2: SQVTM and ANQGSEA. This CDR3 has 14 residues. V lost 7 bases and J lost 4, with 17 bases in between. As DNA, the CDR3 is TGCAGCGCCGGAGGGGGAGTTAGTTACAATGAGCAGTTCTTC. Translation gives CSAGGGVSYNEQFF.

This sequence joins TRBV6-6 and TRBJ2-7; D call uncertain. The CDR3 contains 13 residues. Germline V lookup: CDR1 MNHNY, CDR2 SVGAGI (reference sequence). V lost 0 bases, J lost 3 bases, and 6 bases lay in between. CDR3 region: CASSYSGRYEQYF. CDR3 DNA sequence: TGTGCCAGCAGTTACTCAGGCCGCTACGAGCAGTACTTC.

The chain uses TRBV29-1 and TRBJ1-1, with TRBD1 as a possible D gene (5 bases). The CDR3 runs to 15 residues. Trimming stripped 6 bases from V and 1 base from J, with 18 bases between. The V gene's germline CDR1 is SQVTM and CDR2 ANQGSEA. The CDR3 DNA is TGCAGCGTCGCCGACAGTCATGGGGCGAACACTGAAGCTTTCTTT. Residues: CSVADSHGANTEAFF.

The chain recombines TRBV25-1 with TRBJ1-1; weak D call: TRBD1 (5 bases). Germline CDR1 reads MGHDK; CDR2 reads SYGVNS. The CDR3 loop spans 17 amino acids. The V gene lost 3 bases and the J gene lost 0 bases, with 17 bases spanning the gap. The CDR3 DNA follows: TGTGCCAGCAGTGAGGCAAGTCTGGGGCCTATGAACACTGAAGCTTTCTTT. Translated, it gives CASSEASLGPMNTEAFF.

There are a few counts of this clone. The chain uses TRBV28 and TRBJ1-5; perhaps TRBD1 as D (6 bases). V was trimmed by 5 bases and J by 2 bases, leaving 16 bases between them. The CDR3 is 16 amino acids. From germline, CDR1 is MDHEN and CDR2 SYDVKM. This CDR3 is CASSPWGGLGNQPQHF. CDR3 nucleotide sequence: TGTGCCAGCAGTCCATGGGGGGGGCTGGGCAATCAGCCCCAGCATTTT.

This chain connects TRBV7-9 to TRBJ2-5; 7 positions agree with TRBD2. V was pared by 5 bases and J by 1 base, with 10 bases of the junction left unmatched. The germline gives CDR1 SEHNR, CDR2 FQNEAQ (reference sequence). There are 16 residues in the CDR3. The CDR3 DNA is TGTGCCAGCAGCCGAGCGGGACTCCGCAGCCAAGAGACCCAGTACTTC. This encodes CASSRAGLRSQETQYF.

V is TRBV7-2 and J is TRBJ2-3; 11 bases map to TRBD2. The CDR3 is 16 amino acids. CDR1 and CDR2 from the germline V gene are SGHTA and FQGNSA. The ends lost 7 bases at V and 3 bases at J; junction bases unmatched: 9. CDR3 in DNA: TGTGCCAGCAATCGCCTTAGGACTAGCGGGACAGATACGCAGTATTTT. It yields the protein CASNRLRTSGTDTQYF. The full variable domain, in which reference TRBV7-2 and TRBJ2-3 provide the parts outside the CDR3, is GAGVSQSPSNKVTEKGKDVELRCDPISGHTALYWYRQSLGQGLEFLIYFQGNSAPDKSGLPSDRFSAERTGGSVSTLTIQRTQQEDSAVYLCASNRLRTSGTDTQYFGPGTRLTVL.

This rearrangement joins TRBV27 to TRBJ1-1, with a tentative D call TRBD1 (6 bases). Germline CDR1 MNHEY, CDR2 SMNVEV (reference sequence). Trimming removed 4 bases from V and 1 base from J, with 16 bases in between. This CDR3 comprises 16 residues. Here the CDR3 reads CASSSIGRGSNTEAFF. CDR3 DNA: TGTGCCAGCAGTTCGATCGGCAGGGGCTCGAACACTGAAGCTTTCTTT.

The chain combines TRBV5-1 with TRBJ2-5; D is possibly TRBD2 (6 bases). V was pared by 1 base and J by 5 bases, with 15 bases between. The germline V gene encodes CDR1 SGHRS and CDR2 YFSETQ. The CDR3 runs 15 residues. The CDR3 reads CASSLMSGVAETQYF. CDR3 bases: TGCGCCAGCAGCTTGATGTCGGGGGTAGCGGAGACCCAGTACTTC.

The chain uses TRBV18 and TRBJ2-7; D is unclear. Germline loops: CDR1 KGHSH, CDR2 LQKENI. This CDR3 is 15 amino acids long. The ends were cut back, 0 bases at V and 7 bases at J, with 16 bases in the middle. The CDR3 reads CASSPPGQASGEQYF. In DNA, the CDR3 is TGTGCCAGCTCACCACCGGGCCAGGCCTCCGGTGAGCAGTACTTC.

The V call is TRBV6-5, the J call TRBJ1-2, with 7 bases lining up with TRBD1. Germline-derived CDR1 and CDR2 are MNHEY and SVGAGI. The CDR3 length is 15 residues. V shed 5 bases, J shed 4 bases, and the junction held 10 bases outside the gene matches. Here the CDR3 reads CASSTRTGHSYGYTF. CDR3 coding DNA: TGTGCCAGCAGTACTCGGACAGGCCATAGCTATGGCTACACCTTC.

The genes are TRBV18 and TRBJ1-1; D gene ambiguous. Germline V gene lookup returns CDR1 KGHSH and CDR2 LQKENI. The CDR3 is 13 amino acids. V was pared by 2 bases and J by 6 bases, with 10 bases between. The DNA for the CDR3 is TGTGCCAGCTCACCAGCAGTTGGGGCTGAAGCTTTCTTT. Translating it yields CASSPAVGAEAFF.

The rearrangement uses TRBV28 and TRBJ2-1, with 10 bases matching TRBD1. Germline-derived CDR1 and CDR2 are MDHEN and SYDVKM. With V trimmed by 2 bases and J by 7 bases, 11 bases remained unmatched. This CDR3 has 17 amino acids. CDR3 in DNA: TGTGCCAGCAGTTTACCCGGTCCAGGGGGACAGGGGAATGAGCAGTTCTTC. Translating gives CASSLPGPGGQGNEQFF.

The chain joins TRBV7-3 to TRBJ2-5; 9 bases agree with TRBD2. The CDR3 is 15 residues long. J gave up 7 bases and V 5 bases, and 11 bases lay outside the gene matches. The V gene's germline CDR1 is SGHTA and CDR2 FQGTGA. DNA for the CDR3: TGTGCCAGCAGCCTAAACCCTAGCGGGATAGGGACCCAGTACTTC. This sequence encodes CASSLNPSGIGTQYF.

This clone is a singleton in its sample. The DNA of the CDR3 is TGTGCCAGCAGCGTAGCCTCGGGAGCGATGAACACTGAAGCTTTCTTT. Its protein product is CASSVASGAMNTEAFF. The chain employs TRBV9 and TRBJ1-1; the D is unclear. Germline assignment: CDR1 SGDLS and CDR2 YYNGEE. There are 16 residues in the CDR3. V lost 0 bases, J lost 0 bases, and 12 bases lay in between.

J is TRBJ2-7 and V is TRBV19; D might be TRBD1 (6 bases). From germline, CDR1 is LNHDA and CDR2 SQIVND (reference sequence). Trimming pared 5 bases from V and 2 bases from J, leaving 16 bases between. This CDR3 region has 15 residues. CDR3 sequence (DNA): TGTGCCAGTAGTCCCAACAGGGTAATAACCTACGAGCAGTACTTC. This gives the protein CASSPNRVITYEQYF.

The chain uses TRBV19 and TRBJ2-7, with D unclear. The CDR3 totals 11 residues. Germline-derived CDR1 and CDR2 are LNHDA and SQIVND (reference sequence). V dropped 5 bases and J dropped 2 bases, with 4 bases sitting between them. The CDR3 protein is CASSAAYEQYF. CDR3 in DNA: TGTGCCAGTAGTGCCGCCTACGAGCAGTACTTC.

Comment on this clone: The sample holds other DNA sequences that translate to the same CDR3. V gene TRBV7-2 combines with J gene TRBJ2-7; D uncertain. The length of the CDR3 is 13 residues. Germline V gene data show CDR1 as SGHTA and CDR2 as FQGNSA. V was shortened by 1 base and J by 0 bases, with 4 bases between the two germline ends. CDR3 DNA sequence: TGTGCCAGCAGCTTAGGTGTCTCCTACGAGCAGTACTTC. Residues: CASSLGVSYEQYF. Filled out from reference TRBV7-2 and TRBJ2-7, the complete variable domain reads GAGVSQSPSNKVTEKGKDVELRCDPISGHTALYWYRQSLGQGLEFLIYFQGNSAPDKSGLPSDRFSAERTGGSVSTLTIQRTQQEDSAVYLCASSLGVSYEQYFGPGTRLTVT.

The CDR3 region is CASSSRDKAKNIQYF. CDR3 in DNA: TGTGCCAGCAGCTCCCGGGACAAAGCCAAAAACATTCAGTACTTC. The V call is TRBV5-6, the J call TRBJ2-4, with TRBD1 as a possible D gene (6 bases). The CDR3 is made up of 15 amino acids. Trimming took off 3 bases at V and 0 bases at J, with 10 bases between the two ends. Germline loops: CDR1 SGHDT, CDR2 YYEEEE. The variable domain in full, with the rest retrieved from reference TRBV5-6 and TRBJ2-4, is DAGVTQSPTHLIKTRGQQVTLRCSPKSGHDTVSWYQQALGQGPQFIFQYYEEEERQRGNFPDRFSGHQFPNYSSELNVNALLLGDSALYLCASSSRDKAKNIQYFGAGTRLSVL.

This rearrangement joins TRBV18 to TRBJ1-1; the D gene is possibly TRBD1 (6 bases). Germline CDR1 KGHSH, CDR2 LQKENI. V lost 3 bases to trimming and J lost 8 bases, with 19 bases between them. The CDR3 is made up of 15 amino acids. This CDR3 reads CASSPQGTSGAEAFF. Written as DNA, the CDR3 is TGTGCCAGCTCACCCCAGGGGACCTCAGGTGCGGAAGCTTTCTTT.

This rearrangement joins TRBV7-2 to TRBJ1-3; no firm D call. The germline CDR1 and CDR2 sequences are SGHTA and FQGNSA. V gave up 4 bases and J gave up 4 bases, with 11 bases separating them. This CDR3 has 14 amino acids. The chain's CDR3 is CASSSQWGGNTIYF. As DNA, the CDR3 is TGTGCCAGCAGCTCCCAGTGGGGAGGAAACACCATATATTTT.

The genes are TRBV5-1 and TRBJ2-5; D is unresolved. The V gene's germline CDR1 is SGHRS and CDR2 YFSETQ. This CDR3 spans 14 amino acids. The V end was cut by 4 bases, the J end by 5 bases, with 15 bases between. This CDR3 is CASSVETQGETQYF. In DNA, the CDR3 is TGCGCCAGCAGCGTGGAGACTCAAGGGGAGACCCAGTACTTC.

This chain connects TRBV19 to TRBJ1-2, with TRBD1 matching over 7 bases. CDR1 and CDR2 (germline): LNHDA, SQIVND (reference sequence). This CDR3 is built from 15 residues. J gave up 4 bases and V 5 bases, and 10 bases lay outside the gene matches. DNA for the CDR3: TGTGCCAGTAGTCCGAGCCGGACAGGAGTCTATGGCTACACCTTC. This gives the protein CASSPSRTGVYGYTF.

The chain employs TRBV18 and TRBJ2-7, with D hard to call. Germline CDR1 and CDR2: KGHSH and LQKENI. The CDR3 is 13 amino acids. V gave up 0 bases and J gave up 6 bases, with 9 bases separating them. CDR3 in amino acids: CASSPPFFSEQYF. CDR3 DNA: TGTGCCAGCTCACCACCCTTCTTTAGCGAGCAGTACTTC.

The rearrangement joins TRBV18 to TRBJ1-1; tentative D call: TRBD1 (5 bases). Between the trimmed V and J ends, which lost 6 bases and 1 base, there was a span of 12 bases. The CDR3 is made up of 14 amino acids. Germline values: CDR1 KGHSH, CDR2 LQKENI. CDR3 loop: CASSPGLQNTEAFF. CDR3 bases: TGTGCCAGCTCGCCGGGACTGCAGAACACTGAAGCTTTCTTT.

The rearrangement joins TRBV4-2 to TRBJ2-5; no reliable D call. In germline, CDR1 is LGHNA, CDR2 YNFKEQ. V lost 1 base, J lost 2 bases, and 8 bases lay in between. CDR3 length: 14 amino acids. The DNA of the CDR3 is TGTGCCAGCAGCCAAGCGGTCCAGCAAGAGACCCAGTACTTC. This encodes CASSQAVQQETQYF.

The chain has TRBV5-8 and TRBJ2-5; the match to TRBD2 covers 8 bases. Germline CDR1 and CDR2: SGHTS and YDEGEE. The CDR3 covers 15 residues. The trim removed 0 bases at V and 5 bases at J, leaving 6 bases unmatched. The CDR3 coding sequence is TGTGCCAGCAGCTTGGCACCTAGCGGGTTGGAGACCCAGTACTTC. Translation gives CASSLAPSGLETQYF.

This CDR3 reads CSVEMATGVDEQYF. CDR3 DNA sequence: TGCAGCGTTGAAATGGCTACAGGGGTTGACGAGCAGTACTTC. V gene TRBV29-1 combines with J gene TRBJ2-7, with TRBD1 matching over 7 bases. This CDR3 is built from 14 residues. V shed 2 bases and J 5 bases; nucleotides not matched to a gene: 9. From germline, CDR1 is SQVTM and CDR2 ANQGSEA.